Each of the 3 T cell receptor beta chains below was sequenced from the same sample in a study of blood T cell repertoires in COVID-19 (dated by TCRdb to 2018 to 2020). Libraries were made using the immunoSEQ multiplex PCR assay. TCRdb retrieved this table from immuneACCESS and kept in-frame rearrangements only. Not all clones are present; in checked studies, unresolved V genes account for under half, and no reason is known for the remainder. This sample holds roughly 200,000 clones; about 88% were observed only once. The ten biggest clones cover around 3% of the sample. The sample was peripheral blood. The source of these receptors is a man in his fifties or sixties with acute or convalescent COVID-19.

The CDR3 DNA reads TGTGCCAGCAGTTTACCTCTAGCGGTCAGCTCCTACAATGAGCAGTTCTTC. This sequence encodes CASSLPLAVSSYNEQFF. J is TRBJ2-1 and V is TRBV28, with 7 bases that match TRBD2. Germline trimming cut 2 bases from V and 0 bases from J; bases unmatched to any gene: 7. In germline, CDR1 is MDHEN, CDR2 SYDVKM. This CDR3 region has 17 residues.

The chain links TRBV9 to TRBJ2-3, with 8 bases identical to TRBD2. Germline loops: CDR1 SGDLS, CDR2 YYNGEE. The CDR3 extends over 18 amino acids. The V gene end was trimmed by 6 bases and the J gene end by 0 bases; junction bases not matched to a gene: 15. CDR3 amino acids: CASTLGAGGHASTDTQYF. The CDR3 DNA sequence: TGTGCCAGCACCCTCGGCGCGGGGGGCCACGCTAGCACAGATACGCAGTATTTT.

This clone came up once. The V gene is TRBV14, the J gene TRBJ2-3, with TRBD1 matching over 7 bases. V was pared by 2 bases and J by 2 bases, with 7 bases of the junction left unmatched. This CDR3 is 16 amino acids long. CDR1 SGHDN and CDR2 FVKESK come from the germline V gene. CDR3 DNA: TGTGCCAGCAGCCAATGGACAGGCCATGCCACAGATACGCAGTATTTT. Translating gives CASSQWTGHATDTQYF.